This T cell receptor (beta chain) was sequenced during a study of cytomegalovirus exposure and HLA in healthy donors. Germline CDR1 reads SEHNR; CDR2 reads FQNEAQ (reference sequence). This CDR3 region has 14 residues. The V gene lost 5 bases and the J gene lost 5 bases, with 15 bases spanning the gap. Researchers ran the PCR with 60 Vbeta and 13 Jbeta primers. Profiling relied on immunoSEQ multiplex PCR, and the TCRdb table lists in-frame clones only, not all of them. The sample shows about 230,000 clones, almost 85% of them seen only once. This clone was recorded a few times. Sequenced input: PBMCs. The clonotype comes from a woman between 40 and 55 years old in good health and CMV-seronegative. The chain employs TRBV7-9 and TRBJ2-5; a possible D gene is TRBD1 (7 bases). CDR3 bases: TGTGCCAGCAGCGGGGGGACGGGACAGGAGACCCAGTACTTC. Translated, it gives CASSGGTGQETQYF.